Listed here are 21 T cell receptor beta chains from one sample, sequenced in a study of shared clonotypes between healthy human individuals. Clones were read by immunoSEQ multiplex PCR, and TCRdb kept only the in-frame ones, dropping some. The table records hundreds of thousands of clones, almost 97% of them present only once. The material sequenced was naive CD4+ T cells sorted from blood. Subset here: CD45RA+ positively selected. These receptors came from a woman aged 25 to 39 in good health.

V gene TRBV6-1 combines with J gene TRBJ1-1; D is undetermined. In germline, CDR1 is MNHNS, CDR2 SASEGT. The germline V and J ends were trimmed by 5 bases and 11 bases, with 15 bases remaining between them. CDR3 size: 12 residues. The CDR3 DNA reads as TGTGCCAGCAGTACACGGACGGGTGGGGCTTTCTTT. This sequence encodes CASSTRTGGAFF.

J is TRBJ2-7 and V is TRBV28; D remains ambiguous. CDR1 is MDHEN and CDR2 is SYDVKM in the germline V gene. V lost 5 bases, J lost 4 bases, and 15 bases lay in between. CDR3 size: 14 residues. The CDR3 reads CASSPLLRPYEQYF. The DNA for the CDR3 is TGTGCCAGCAGTCCACTTTTACGGCCTTACGAGCAGTACTTC.

The chain is built from TRBV11-2 and TRBJ1-2, with D possibly TRBD1 on 5 matching bases. This CDR3 has 15 amino acids. V was clipped by 6 bases and J by 4 bases, with 18 bases between them. Germline values: CDR1 SGHAT, CDR2 FQNNGV. In DNA form, the CDR3 reads TGTGCCAGCAGTTCTCTCGCGGGGGGTTTCTATGGCTACACCTTC. Its protein product is CASSSLAGGFYGYTF.

This chain uses TRBV15 with TRBJ1-2, with D unclear. V lost 4 bases and J 4 bases, leaving 10 bases between the germline ends. Germline CDR1 and CDR2: LNHNV and YYDKDF (reference sequence). The length of the CDR3 is 13 residues. For the CDR3, the DNA is TGTGCCACCAGCATTTCTTCAGGCTATGGCTACACCTTC. Translated: CATSISSGYGYTF.

CDR3 sequence reads: CASSPPQGIPYEQYF. The CDR3 DNA follows: TGTGCCAGCAGTCCACCCCAGGGAATACCCTACGAGCAGTACTTC. The V call is TRBV6-5, the J call TRBJ2-7; possible D gene TRBD1, 5 bases. This CDR3 is 15 amino acids long. V lost 5 bases and J lost 2, with 16 bases in between. Germline CDR1 reads MNHEY; CDR2 reads SVGAGI.

This clone appeared once. This chain links TRBV9 with TRBJ2-1, with TRBD2 matching 12 bases. Germline trimming cut 0 bases from V and 9 bases from J; bases unmatched to any gene: 4. The CDR3 length is 15 residues. Germline CDR1 SGDLS, CDR2 YYNGEE. DNA for the CDR3: TGTGCCAGCAGCGTAGCTAGCGGGAGGGCCTTTGAGCAGTTCTTC. This gives the protein CASSVASGRAFEQFF.

The chain combines TRBV5-1 with TRBJ2-5; unclear D gene. Germline lookup yields CDR1 SGHRS and CDR2 YFSETQ. V was cut by 1 base and J by 2 bases, with 12 bases left in between. The length of the CDR3 is 15 residues. The CDR3 nucleotides are TGCGCCAGCAGCTTGTCTGGGGATAGACAAGAGACCCAGTACTTC. Protein: CASSLSGDRQETQYF.

This sequence joins TRBV28 and TRBJ1-1; 9 bases line up with TRBD1. The CDR3 spans 14 residues. J lost 1 base, V lost 6 bases, and 3 bases had no gene match. The germline V gene has CDR1 MDHEN and CDR2 SYDVKM. CDR3 bases: TGTGCCAGCAGCTGGGGACAGGGGAACACTGAAGCTTTCTTT. It is translated as CASSWGQGNTEAFF. Full variable domain (remainder filled in from reference TRBV28 and TRBJ1-1): DVKVTQSSRYLVKRTGEKVFLECVQDMDHENMFWYRQDPGLGLRLIYFSYDVKMKEKGDIPEGYSVSREKKERFSLILESASTNQTSMYLCASSWGQGNTEAFFGQGTRLTVV.

This chain links TRBV11-2 with TRBJ1-2; D remains unclear. V was pared by 0 bases and J by 0 bases, with 11 bases between. The CDR3 loop spans 16 amino acids. Germline loops: CDR1 SGHAT, CDR2 FQNNGV. This CDR3 reads CASSLETRGTNYGYTF. CDR3 bases: TGTGCCAGCAGCTTAGAAACCCGGGGAACTAACTATGGCTACACCTTC.

The chain employs TRBV6-6 and TRBJ1-5, with D perhaps matching TRBD1 (6 bases). V lost 5 bases, J lost 3 bases, and 8 bases lay in between. This CDR3 has 13 amino acids. Germline V CDR1 and CDR2: MNHNY, SVGAGI (reference sequence). The chain's CDR3 is CASSRTDNQPQHF. CDR3 sequence (DNA): TGTGCCAGCAGTCGGACAGACAATCAGCCCCAGCATTTT.

This chain links TRBV10-3 with TRBJ2-5; 7 bases agree with TRBD2. The V and J ends lost 4 bases and 11 bases, in that order; junction bases with no gene match: 10. The CDR3 runs 13 residues. From germline, CDR1 is ENHRY and CDR2 SYGVKD. The CDR3 reads CAISVGRAWEQYF. The CDR3 DNA is TGTGCCATCAGTGTAGGGAGGGCCTGGGAGCAGTACTTC.

The chain has TRBV11-2 and TRBJ2-3, with 9 bases lining up with TRBD2. J gave up 6 bases and V 5 bases, and 15 bases lay outside the gene matches. Germline CDR1 SGHAT, CDR2 FQNNGV. CDR3 length: 17 amino acids. CDR3 sequence reads: CASSVGVSGGLTDTQYF. The CDR3 nucleotides read TGTGCCAGCAGCGTAGGGGTTAGCGGGGGTTTGACGGATACGCAGTATTTT.

V is TRBV11-1 and J is TRBJ2-7; the match to TRBD2 covers 12 bases. Germline V gene sequence: CDR1 SGHAT, CDR2 FQDESV (reference sequence). With V trimmed by 1 base and J by 2 bases, 6 bases remained unmatched. This CDR3 is built from 17 residues. The CDR3 sequence: CASSLGTSGDATYEQYF. In nucleotides, the CDR3 is TGTGCCAGCAGCTTAGGGACTAGCGGGGACGCAACCTACGAGCAGTACTTC.

This chain connects TRBV28 to TRBJ1-3; D is ambiguous. The V gene lost 9 bases and the J gene lost 0 bases, with 6 bases spanning the gap. Looked up from germline, CDR1 is MDHEN and CDR2 is SYDVKM. The length of the CDR3 is 12 residues. This CDR3 is CASAASGNTIYF. CDR3 sequence (DNA): TGTGCCAGTGCTGCCTCTGGAAACACCATATATTTT. Using reference TRBV28 and TRBJ1-3 for the parts outside the CDR3, the full variable domain is DVKVTQSSRYLVKRTGEKVFLECVQDMDHENMFWYRQDPGLGLRLIYFSYDVKMKEKGDIPEGYSVSREKKERFSLILESASTNQTSMYLCASAASGNTIYFGEGSWLTVV.

The chain has TRBV10-1 and TRBJ2-3; D possibly corresponds to TRBD2 (6 bases). This CDR3 contains 14 residues. The germline V and J ends were trimmed by 6 bases and 1 base, with 11 bases remaining between them. The V gene's germline CDR1 is WNHNN and CDR2 SYGVQD (reference sequence). CDR3: CASRGGRGTDTQYF. CDR3 bases: TGCGCCAGCAGAGGAGGGAGAGGCACAGATACGCAGTATTTT.

This chain links TRBV28 with TRBJ2-5; 15 bases are a match to TRBD2. J lost 11 bases, V lost 6 bases, and 10 bases had no gene match. Germline CDR1 MDHEN, CDR2 SYDVKM. The CDR3 length is 15 residues. CDR3 in amino acids: CASRLGTSGRWEQYF. The CDR3 DNA sequence: TGTGCCAGCAGACTCGGGACTAGCGGGAGGTGGGAGCAGTACTTC.

The chain is built from TRBV18 and TRBJ1-2; D is unresolved. V was shortened by 0 bases and J by 3 bases, with 5 bases between the two germline ends. Germline V CDR1 and CDR2: KGHSH, LQKENI. The CDR3 consists of 13 residues. CDR3 region: CASSPPGHYGYTF. The CDR3 nucleotides read TGTGCCAGCTCACCACCAGGCCACTATGGCTACACCTTC.

The chain carries TRBV7-2 and TRBJ1-5; D gene ambiguous. V was trimmed by 5 bases and J by 2 bases, leaving 10 bases between them. Germline-derived CDR1 and CDR2 are SGHTA and FQGNSA. The length of the CDR3 is 14 residues. CDR3 nucleotide sequence: TGTGCCAGCAGCCAAGGGAAGGGCAATCAGCCCCAGCATTTT. This sequence encodes CASSQGKGNQPQHF.

A single count supports this clone. V usage is TRBV25-1 and J usage is TRBJ2-3, with 9 bases matching TRBD2. The V segment lost 3 bases and the J segment 7 bases; nucleotides outside the gene matches: 8. The germline V gene encodes CDR1 MGHDK and CDR2 SYGVNS. The CDR3 extends over 15 amino acids. In DNA form, the CDR3 reads TGTGCCAGCAGTGATGCGGGAGGGCCCTCGAATACGCAGTATTTT. This encodes CASSDAGGPSNTQYF.

The J gene is TRBJ1-5, the V gene TRBV5-1; the match to TRBD1 covers 7 bases. This CDR3 comprises 13 residues. Germline trimming cut 4 bases from V and 5 bases from J; bases unmatched to any gene: 3. Germline V CDR1 and CDR2: SGHRS, YFSETQ. DNA for the CDR3: TGCGCCAGCAGCAAAGGGACAGATCAGCCCCAGCATTTT. Amino acid sequence: CASSKGTDQPQHF.

The CDR3 here is CASRVRDFFGDTQYF. As DNA, the CDR3 is TGTGCCAGCAGGGTCCGGGACTTCTTCGGGGATACGCAGTATTTT. This chain links TRBV2 with TRBJ2-3; D might be TRBD2 (6 bases). This CDR3 is built from 15 residues. Trimming stripped 6 bases from V and 6 bases from J, with 19 bases between. The germline V gene encodes CDR1 SNHLY and CDR2 FYNNEI.